A single TCR beta chain is shown here with its context. These data originate in a study of blood T cell repertoires in COVID-19. The V gene lost 1 base and the J gene lost 8 bases, with 11 bases spanning the gap. CDR3 length: 13 residues. Germline V gene sequence: CDR1 SGHAT, CDR2 FQNNGV. Original methodology: For nucleated cells, counts were estimated from reference gene primer amplification. Profiling relied on immunoSEQ multiplex PCR, and the TCRdb table lists in-frame clones only, not all of them. D and trimming were read from the DNA, whereas the V and J calls and clone size are those reported in that table. Of 200,000 to 250,000 clones in the sample, 82% are singletons; the top ten hold about 3.3%. The age range of participants was about 18 to 95 years, with residence in about 25 US areas. Participant-reported clinical history was the basis for cohort assignment. Recovered status applied to Cohort 3 donors who had two consecutive negative PCRs. It also applied to those with clearance or with symptom resolution.

V is TRBV11-2 and J is TRBJ1-1; no firm D call. Sequenced input: PBMCs or T cells enriched from blood (not recorded which). This receptor was obtained from a woman aged 55-69 years who had recovered from COVID-19. CDR3 in DNA: TGTGCCAGCAGCTTAGCCGGGTCCTCAGAAGCTTTCTTT. This sequence encodes CASSLAGSSEAFF.